Sequencing of this TCR beta chain was carried out in a study of T cell responses to AZD1222 COVID-19 vaccine. General study points: Regions 160-218 and 743-854 held dominance among vaccine-associated CD4 TCRs, which spanned spike. It was only six AZD1222 recipients who were seropositive at baseline. Donors skewed white British and female; clonal diversity was possibly underestimated. Breadth and depth of Spike-specific TCRs rose after two AZD1222 doses.

This clone was recorded once. Its matching antigen is unknown. Sequenced by immunoSEQ multiplex PCR; TCRdb stores in-frame clones only, minus some. The sample lists just under 90,000 clones, approximately 91% occurring once. The V end was cut by 5 bases, the J end by 1 base, with 8 bases between. The CDR3 consists of 13 residues. The germline CDR1 and CDR2 sequences are SGHTA and FQGTGA. The V call is TRBV7-3, the J call TRBJ2-5; TRBD2 might be the D (6 bases). The receptor was isolated from an adult who received the AZD1222 COVID-19 vaccine. The source material was peripheral blood, sampled 28 days after the second AZD1222 dose. The CDR3 reads CASSVGGQETQYF. DNA for the CDR3: TGTGCCAGCAGCGTCGGGGGCCAAGAGACCCAGTACTTC.